This TCR beta chain was sequenced during a study of regulatory T cells in long-lasting Graves disease. There are many counts of this clonotype. Described time point: newly diagnosed GD, antithyroid drugs for less than 3 months. The TCR library was prepared using RNA isolated from PBMCs. Researchers made TCR beta libraries by using iRepertoire HTBI primers and running Arm-PCR on CDR3 regions. TCRdb re-called the multiplex PCR reads through MiXCR, storing one row per CDR3 protein. The repertoire holds 360,000 or so distinct CDR3 sequences, about 11% seen once, with about 19% in the top ten. This CDR3 spans 13 amino acids. The V end lost 1 base, the J end lost 4 bases, and 8 bases lay between the germline ends. Germline values: CDR1 SGHVS, CDR2 FQNEAQ. These records were also assigned to another study, of T cells in Graves' hyperthyroidism and ophthalmopathy. From that study: Across 18 months, stable Graves' hyperthyroidism was marked by no progression to ophthalmopathy. Using the HTBI primer set, a first-round RT-PCR was run on the TCR CDR3.

V usage is TRBV7-8 and J usage is TRBJ2-7; D is unclear. This receptor was identified in a woman younger than 30 with Graves disease. The starting material was peripheral blood mononuclear cells (PBMCs), obtained at new diagnosis, from a patient treated with antithyroid drugs. As DNA, the CDR3 is TGTGCCAGCAGCTTAGAACTTCCTTACGAGCAGTACTTC. Translated: CASSLELPYEQYF.